This T cell receptor beta chain was sequenced for a study of blood T cell repertoires in COVID-19. Study background: Donors in the United States, Italy and Spain gave samples during acute or convalescent COVID-19. Sources were T cells, B-cell-depleted T cells, or PBMCs; the material itself was cDNA or gDNA.

Per the study methods: Quantification of nucleated cells was approximated via reference gene primer amplification. Sequenced by immunoSEQ multiplex PCR; TCRdb stores in-frame clones only, minus some. D and trimming were read from the DNA, whereas the V and J calls and clone size are those reported in that table. The table includes roughly 60,000 clones, 80% to 90% detected once. This CDR3 contains 16 residues. The V and J ends lost 3 bases and 0 bases respectively, with 11 bases between them. From germline, CDR1 is MGHRA and CDR2 YSYEKL. The chain carries TRBV4-1 and TRBJ1-4, with D perhaps matching TRBD1 (5 bases). The clonotype originates from a man older than 75 with acute or convalescent COVID-19. Sequencing was done on a sample of peripheral blood. Here the CDR3 DNA reads TGCGCCAGCAGCCAGGGGCCGGGCGCAACTAATGAAAAACTGTTTTTT. Translated: CASSQGPGATNEKLFF.